The next 17 T cell receptor beta chains were all read from a single sample in a study of blood T cell repertoires in COVID-19. TCRdb keeps only in-frame clones here, not all; method: immunoSEQ multiplex PCR. The table shows about 280,000 clones, with approximately 91% occurring only once. Material for sequencing was peripheral blood. The source is a man between 18 and 35 years old with active or convalescent COVID-19.

The V and J genes are TRBV6-5 and TRBJ2-3; TRBD2 matches at 11 bases. With 2 bases clipped from V and 6 bases from J, the junction kept 7 bases outside the gene matches. Germline loops: CDR1 MNHEY, CDR2 SVGAGI. The CDR3 loop spans 16 amino acids. The CDR3 loop reads CASSYRSGGASDTQYF. CDR3 nucleotides: TGTGCCAGCAGTTACCGTAGCGGGGGGGCCTCGGATACGCAGTATTTT.

The J gene is TRBJ1-1, the V gene TRBV19; D not resolved. The V end lost 7 bases, the J end lost 5 bases, and 14 bases lay between the germline ends. This CDR3 contains 13 residues. Germline values: CDR1 LNHDA, CDR2 SQIVND (reference sequence). The CDR3 DNA is TGTGCCAGTACCTCCCCGGGGAGGACTGAAGCTTTCTTT. As protein: CASTSPGRTEAFF. Supplemented by reference TRBV19 and TRBJ1-1, the full variable domain reads DGGITQSPKYLFRKEGQNVTLSCEQNLNHDAMYWYRQDPGQGLRLIYYSQIVNDFQKGDIAEGYSVSREKKESFPLTVTSAQKNPTAFYLCASTSPGRTEAFFGQGTRLTVV.

The chain recombines TRBV3-1 (or the pseudogene TRBV3-2) with TRBJ1-2; 7 bases line up with TRBD1. The CDR3 is 15 amino acids. J was trimmed by 2 bases and V by 3 bases; bases with no gene match: 6. Germline values: CDR1 LGHDT, CDR2 YNNKEL (reference sequence). CDR3 sequence (DNA): TGTGCCAGCAGCCAGGGACAGTATAGGAACTATGGCTACACCTTC. Its protein product is CASSQGQYRNYGYTF.

The rearrangement links TRBV10-3 to TRBJ2-7; 9 bases are shared with TRBD1. This CDR3 is 14 amino acids long. V lost 4 bases to trimming and J lost 3 bases; unmatched junction nucleotides: 4. In germline, CDR1 is ENHRY, CDR2 SYGVKD. Written as DNA, the CDR3 is TGTGCCATCAGTGGGTTGACAGGGGGCTACGAGCAGTACTTC. It encodes CAISGLTGGYEQYF.

This chain connects TRBV9 to TRBJ2-3; 9 nucleotides align to TRBD2. Trimming took 3 bases from V and 1 from J; bases not matched to a gene: 0. The CDR3 is made up of 14 amino acids. Germline loops: CDR1 SGDLS, CDR2 YYNGEE. Written as DNA, the CDR3 is TGTGCCAGCAGCGCTAGCGGGGGCACAGATACGCAGTATTTT. This gives the protein CASSASGGTDTQYF.

The V call is TRBV10-1, the J call TRBJ1-4; 9 nucleotides match TRBD1. The germline gives CDR1 WNHNN, CDR2 SYGVQD (reference sequence). V dropped 6 bases and J dropped 0; count of bases not matched to a gene: 5. The length of the CDR3 is 16 residues. CDR3 residues: CASRDDRGTTNEKLFF. The CDR3 nucleotides are TGCGCCAGCAGGGACGACAGGGGGACAACTAATGAAAAACTGTTTTTT.

This clone was seen many times. The rearrangement links TRBV19 to TRBJ1-6, with D unresolved. Germline V gives CDR1 LNHDA, CDR2 SQIVND (reference sequence). V was trimmed by 5 bases and J by 7 bases, leaving 9 bases between them. The CDR3 is 13 amino acids. The CDR3, as DNA: TGTGCCAGTAGTCTGCGGGAGAATTCACCCCTCCACTTT. Its protein product is CASSLRENSPLHF. The variable domain in full, completed from reference TRBV19 and TRBJ1-6, reads DGGITQSPKYLFRKEGQNVTLSCEQNLNHDAMYWYRQDPGQGLRLIYYSQIVNDFQKGDIAEGYSVSREKKESFPLTVTSAQKNPTAFYLCASSLRENSPLHFGNGTRLTVT.

The chain couples TRBV2 to TRBJ1-2, with 9 bases that match TRBD1. Per the germline V gene, CDR1 is SNHLY and CDR2 is FYNNEI. CDR3 length: 14 amino acids. The J segment lost 2 bases and the V segment lost 4 bases, leaving 2 bases of the junction unmatched. The CDR3 bases are TGTGCCAGCAGTGTACAGGGGGCGAACTATGGCTACACCTTC. Translated, it gives CASSVQGANYGYTF.

The chain combines TRBV3-1 (or the pseudogene TRBV3-2) with TRBJ1-2, with D possibly being TRBD1 (5 bases). The germline V and J ends were trimmed by 3 bases and 4 bases, with 12 bases remaining between them. Germline CDR1 is LGHDT and CDR2 is YNNKEL (reference sequence). The CDR3 length is 14 residues. CDR3 residues: CASSHAGIGYGYTF. DNA of the CDR3: TGTGCCAGCAGCCACGCAGGGATTGGCTATGGCTACACCTTC.

This clone has only one observation. The J gene is TRBJ1-1, the V gene TRBV4-3; D may be TRBD1 (6 bases). The V end was cut by 4 bases, the J end by 5 bases, with 11 bases between. CDR3 length: 13 residues. CDR1 LGHNA and CDR2 YSLEER come from the germline V gene. CDR3 sequence (DNA): TGCGCCAGCAGCCTCAAGACAGGAACTGAAGCTTTCTTT. This encodes CASSLKTGTEAFF.

The gene calls are TRBV7-8 and TRBJ2-5; TRBD2 matches at 14 bases. V shed 1 base and J 4 bases; nucleotides not matched to a gene: 8. This CDR3 has 18 residues. Germline assignment: CDR1 SGHVS and CDR2 FQNEAQ. The DNA of the CDR3 is TGTGCCAGCAGCTTAGTCGCCTCGGGACTAGCGGGGGCAGAGACCCAGTACTTC. As protein: CASSLVASGLAGAETQYF.

This clone occurred a few times. The chain carries TRBV19 and TRBJ2-1; 9 bases are a match to TRBD2. This CDR3 has 18 residues. In germline, CDR1 is LNHDA, CDR2 SQIVND (reference sequence). V dropped 5 bases and J dropped 5; count of bases not matched to a gene: 16. The CDR3 coding sequence is TGTGCCAGTAGTCCAGATTCTAGCGGGGCCGCGTCCGACAATGAGCAGTTCTTC. Residues: CASSPDSSGAASDNEQFF.

The chain recombines TRBV5-1 with TRBJ1-5; no firm D call. The length of the CDR3 is 15 residues. Looked up from germline, CDR1 is SGHRS and CDR2 is YFSETQ. The germline V and J ends were trimmed by 0 bases and 6 bases, with 13 bases remaining between them. CDR3 residues: CASSLAGREGQPQHF. In DNA, the CDR3 is TGCGCCAGCAGCTTGGCCGGGCGGGAGGGTCAGCCCCAGCATTTT.

The chain joins TRBV6-2 or TRBV6-3 to TRBJ2-5, with D tentatively TRBD1 (6 bases). The CDR3 extends over 18 amino acids. Trimming took off 0 bases at V and 1 base at J, with 18 bases between the two ends. Germline V gives CDR1 MNHEY, CDR2 SVGEGT. The CDR3: CASSYSERTDRVQETQYF. The CDR3 DNA reads as TGTGCCAGCAGTTACTCGGAAAGGACAGACAGAGTCCAAGAGACCCAGTACTTC.

This rearrangement joins TRBV7-2 to TRBJ2-7; 12 bases match TRBD2. The V gene end was trimmed by 1 base and the J gene end by 2 bases; junction bases not matched to a gene: 0. The CDR3 is made up of 15 amino acids. CDR1 is SGHTA, CDR2 FQGNSA, per germline. The CDR3 DNA follows: TGTGCCAGCAGCTTAGGACTAGCGGGGGCCTACGAGCAGTACTTC. It codes for CASSLGLAGAYEQYF.

This clone was seen a single time. The genes are TRBV15 and TRBJ1-2; TRBD1 matches 8 bases. The J segment lost 3 bases and the V segment lost 4 bases, leaving 4 bases of the junction unmatched. Per the germline V gene, CDR1 is LNHNV and CDR2 is YYDKDF (reference sequence). The CDR3 has 14 amino acids. CDR3 nucleotide sequence: TGTGCCACCAGCATAACAGGGGGATACTATGGCTACACCTTC. Its translation is CATSITGGYYGYTF. Filled out from reference TRBV15 and TRBJ1-2, the complete variable domain reads DAMVIQNPRYQVTQFGKPVTLSCSQTLNHNVMYWYQQKSSQAPKLLFHYYDKDFNNEADTPDNFQSRRPNTSFCFLDIRSPGLGDTAMYLCATSITGGYYGYTFGSGTRLTVV.

The chain uses TRBV15 and TRBJ1-1, with a tentative D call TRBD1 (5 bases). Trimming shortened V by 4 bases and J by 0 bases, and 15 bases separated the two germline ends. This CDR3 is built from 16 residues. Germline V lookup: CDR1 LNHNV, CDR2 YYDKDF (reference sequence). The DNA for the CDR3 is TGTGCCACCAGCACCTCGACCGAGGACATGAACACTGAAGCTTTCTTT. Translating it yields CATSTSTEDMNTEAFF.